This T cell receptor beta chain was identified in a study of glioma-infiltrating T cells. Notes on the study in general: Above-expected tissue-blood divergence occurred in all gliomas, most in low-grade ones. Tissue and blood shared very few CDR3 sequences.

The V segment lost 1 base and the J segment 2 bases; nucleotides outside the gene matches: 16. The CDR3 has 20 amino acids. Germline CDR1 is LNHDA and CDR2 is SQIVND (reference sequence). Concerning this clonotype itself: What it binds is unknown.

TCR alpha and beta CDR3 regions were amplified from RNA using iRepertoire nested multiplex PCR. Input was roughly 100-450 ng of tissue mRNA or PBMC total RNA. TCRdb fed the multiplex PCR reads into MiXCR, producing one record per CDR3 protein. The sample shows under 200,000 distinct CDR3 sequences, around 42% of them seen only once. This receptor was identified in a human donor with low-grade glioma or glioblastoma, undergoing nonglioma brain surgery, or in good health (not recorded which). The source material was glioma tissue, nonneoplastic brain tissue, or PBMCs (not recorded which). The chain recombines TRBV19 with TRBJ2-3, with TRBD2 identical over 9 bases. DNA of the CDR3: TGTGCCAGTAGTATAGCCCAAGCTAGCGGGGAAGGAATATACACAGATACGCAGTATTTT. Translated: CASSIAQASGEGIYTDTQYF.